This TCR beta chain emerged from a study of T cell responses to AZD1222 COVID-19 vaccine. TCRdb's table, derived via immunoSEQ multiplex PCR, lists solely in-frame clones and lacks some. The sample includes about 120,000 clones, 88% of them seen just once. The receptor's source is an adult who received the AZD1222 COVID-19 vaccine. The material sequenced was peripheral blood, taken 28 days after the second AZD1222 dose.

CDR3 region: CASSIDNSGGHNEQFF. CDR3 nucleotide sequence: TGTGCCAGTAGTATAGATAATAGCGGGGGGCACAATGAGCAGTTCTTC. The chain joins TRBV19 to TRBJ2-1, with 10 bases lining up with TRBD2. This CDR3 is built from 16 residues. V lost 0 bases to trimming and J lost 5 bases; unmatched junction nucleotides: 4. The germline V gene has CDR1 LNHDA and CDR2 SQIVND (reference sequence).